What follows are 8 T cell receptor beta chains derived from one specimen sequenced in a study of blood T cells in healthy people across ages. Primed by a sample-barcoded 5' primer and a J-beta primer mix, a second PCR proceeded for about 7 to 11 cycles. TCRdb used MiXCR to reprocess the 5' RACE reads, holding one entry per CDR3 protein. The sample contains under 1,100,000 distinct CDR3 sequences, roughly a quarter of which appear only once. Another study also made use of these data, one on T cells of mothers and their children.

Sequenced input: blood. The origin of the receptors is a girl under 10 years old in good health.

This clonotype has just a few counts. This chain uses TRBV29-1 with TRBJ2-5; TRBD2 aligns across 10 bases. This CDR3 is built from 14 residues. V gave up 6 bases and J gave up 3 bases; unmatched junction bases: 7. Per the germline V gene, CDR1 is SQVTM and CDR2 is ANQGSEA. CDR3 DNA: TGCAGCGTCGGAGCGGGAGGGCGCGAAGAGACCCAGTACTTC. This sequence encodes CSVGAGGREETQYF. Combining the CDR3 with reference TRBV29-1 and TRBJ2-5 gives the whole variable domain SAVISQKPSRDICQRGTSLTIQCQVDSQVTMMFWYRQQPGQSLTLIATANQGSEATYESGFVIDKFPISRPNLTFSTLTVSNMSPEDSSIYLCSVGAGGREETQYFGPGTRLLVL.

V and J are TRBV12-5 and TRBJ1-5; D gene unclear. Germline CDR1 LGHNT, CDR2 FRNRAP. CDR3 length: 12 residues. V was trimmed by 1 base and J by 6 bases, leaving 4 bases between them. CDR3 sequence reads: CASGLGSQPQHF. The CDR3 DNA reads TGTGCTAGTGGTTTGGGGAGTCAGCCCCAGCATTTT.

Only a few counts were recorded for this clonotype. The chain joins TRBV7-2 to TRBJ1-5, with a weak D call TRBD1 (5 bases). The CDR3 sequence is 14 residues long. Germline assignment: CDR1 SGHTA and CDR2 FQGNSA. V was pared by 1 base and J by 7 bases, with 11 bases between. The CDR3 sequence is CASSLEQDDQPQHF. CDR3 sequence (DNA): TGTGCCAGCAGCTTAGAACAGGACGACCAGCCCCAGCATTTT.

Only a few counts were recorded for this clonotype. V gene TRBV25-1 combines with J gene TRBJ2-4; 8 bases are a match to TRBD1. Per germline, CDR1 MGHDK and CDR2 SYGVNS. V trimming: 4 bases; J trimming: 6 bases; junction bases outside the gene matches: 8. CDR3 length: 15 residues. The DNA of the CDR3 is TGTGCCAGCAGTGGGGTAGGAACAGGGGGAAACATTCAGTACTTC. As protein: CASSGVGTGGNIQYF.

The gene calls are TRBV7-3 and TRBJ1-2; 7 positions agree with TRBD1. In germline, CDR1 is SGHTA, CDR2 FQGTGA. The ends lost 3 bases at V and 3 bases at J; junction bases unmatched: 4. CDR3 length equals 14 residues. The CDR3, as DNA: TGTGCCAGCAGCTTGACAGGGAGAGACTATGGCTACACCTTC. It codes for CASSLTGRDYGYTF.

The chain combines TRBV28 with TRBJ2-1; unclear D gene. V shed 3 bases and J shed 8 bases, with 11 bases lying between them. This CDR3 is built from 13 residues. In germline, CDR1 is MDHEN, CDR2 SYDVKM. CDR3 DNA: TGTGCCAGCAGTTTTAGGCTATTAGATGAGCAGTTCTTC. Translating it yields CASSFRLLDEQFF.

The gene calls are TRBV7-9 and TRBJ2-1; D is tentatively TRBD1 or TRBD2 (6 bases each). V was cut by 6 bases and J by 4 bases, with 19 bases left in between. CDR3 length: 16 amino acids. Looked up from germline, CDR1 is SEHNR and CDR2 is FQNEAQ (reference sequence). The DNA for the CDR3 is TGTGCCAGCAGTGGACGTTGGGGGGCGTTGTACAATGAGCAGTTCTTC. Its translation is CASSGRWGALYNEQFF.

This clonotype was found a few times. J is TRBJ1-1 and V is TRBV7-2, with unresolved D. The germline V and J ends were trimmed by 1 base and 0 bases, with 9 bases remaining between them. The V gene's germline CDR1 is SGHTA and CDR2 FQGNSA. This CDR3 contains 15 residues. CDR3 in DNA: TGTGCCAGCAGCTTAGACGGACGGATGAACACTGAAGCTTTCTTT. The encoded protein is CASSLDGRMNTEAFF. Using reference TRBV7-2 and TRBJ1-1 for the parts outside the CDR3, the full variable domain is GAGVSQSPSNKVTEKGKDVELRCDPISGHTALYWYRQSLGQGLEFLIYFQGNSAPDKSGLPSDRFSAERTGGSVSTLTIQRTQQEDSAVYLCASSLDGRMNTEAFFGQGTRLTVV.